At least ten counts were recorded for the clone carrying this T cell receptor beta chain. What it recognizes is unknown. The germline gives CDR1 LGHNA, CDR2 YNFKEQ. Trimming stripped 0 bases from V and 4 bases from J, with 10 bases between. The CDR3 is made up of 15 amino acids. The record originates from a study of T-cell memory formation after mild COVID-19. Regarding the study as a whole: Contracting clones, day 15 to 85, had balanced CD4/CD8, and later expanders favored CD4+. The appearance of some responding clones in pre-infection memory suggested that cross-reactive memory joined.

Each CDR3 protein is one row after TCRdb ran MiXCR on the 5' RACE reads. The data hold approximately 270,000 distinct CDR3 sequences, with roughly 15% observed a single time. The gene calls are TRBV4-2 and TRBJ1-5; D gene unclear. This clonotype was obtained from a man between 18 and 29 years old who had mild COVID-19 (a few samples of this study predate the infection). Cell type and time point are not known. Sample: PBMCs or a T cell subset sorted from them (not recorded which). This chain's CDR3 is CASSQDRSDNQPQHF. The CDR3 region has the DNA TGTGCCAGCAGCCAAGACAGGTCGGATAATCAGCCCCAGCATTTT.